Reported below is one T cell receptor beta chain. These data belong to a study of blood T cell repertoires in COVID-19. Study details: From the United States, Italy and Spain came samples of acute and convalescent COVID-19. PBMCs, B-cell-depleted T cells, or T cells were the source of the cDNA or gDNA that made up the material.

Study processing details: Cell counts per sample came from amplifying reference gene primers. The assay was immunoSEQ multiplex PCR, and TCRdb's table has in-frame clones only and misses some. That table furnishes V, J and clone size, whereas the DNA furnished D and trimming. Among 150,000 to 200,000 clones listed, around 90% were seen once. This clonotype originated in a human donor in a cohort sampled during active COVID-19. Sequences were obtained from peripheral blood.

CDR3 loop: CAWSLTSGGPETQYF. The CDR3 coding sequence is TGTGCCTGGAGCCTTACGTCTGGAGGGCCAGAGACCCAGTACTTC. The J gene is TRBJ2-5, the V gene TRBV30, with a weak D call TRBD2 (6 bases). The germline V and J ends were trimmed by 3 bases and 4 bases, with 18 bases remaining between them. CDR3 length equals 15 residues. Germline V lookup: CDR1 GTSNPN, CDR2 SVGIG (reference sequence).